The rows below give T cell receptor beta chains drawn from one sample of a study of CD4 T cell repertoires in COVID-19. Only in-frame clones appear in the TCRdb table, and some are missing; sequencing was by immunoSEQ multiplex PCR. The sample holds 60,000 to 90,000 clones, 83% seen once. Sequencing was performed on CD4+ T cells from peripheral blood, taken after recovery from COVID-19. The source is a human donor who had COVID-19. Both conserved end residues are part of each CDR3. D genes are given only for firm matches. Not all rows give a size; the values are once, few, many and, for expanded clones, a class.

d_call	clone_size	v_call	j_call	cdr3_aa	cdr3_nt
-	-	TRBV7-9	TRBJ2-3	CASSLLGESTDTQYF	TGTGCCAGCAGCTTGCTCGGGGAAAGCACAGATACGCAGTATTTT
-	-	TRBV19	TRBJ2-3	CASSIDLRGLSTDTQYF	TGTGCCAGTAGTATAGATCTACGGGGACTCAGCACAGATACGCAGTATTTT
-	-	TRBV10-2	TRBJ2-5	CASSRGAETQYF	TGCGCCAGCAGCAGGGGGGCCGAGACCCAGTACTTC
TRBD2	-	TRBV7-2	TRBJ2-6	CASSLAVAGVSGANVLTF	TGTGCCAGCAGCTTAGCGGTAGCGGGAGTCTCTGGGGCCAACGTCCTGACTTTC
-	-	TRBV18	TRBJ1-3	CASSPPGTYGNTIYF	TGTGCCAGCTCACCACCTGGGACATATGGAAACACCATATATTTT
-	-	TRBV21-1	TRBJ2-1	CASSKSPLGGAGGPEGYNEQFF	TGTGCCAGCAGCAAAAGTCCGCTAGGGGGAGCGGGAGGGCCAGAGGGTTACAATGAGCAGTTCTTC
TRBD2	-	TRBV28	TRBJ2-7	CASSVGTGTSKVEQYF	TGTGCCAGCAGTGTAGGGACCGGGACTAGCAAGGTCGAGCAGTACTTC
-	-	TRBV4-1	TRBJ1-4	CASSPAGLDEKLFF	TGCGCCAGCAGCCCTGCCGGGTTAGATGAAAAACTGTTTTTT
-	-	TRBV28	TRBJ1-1	CASRGTPYTEAFF	TGTGCCAGCAGGGGGACACCTTACACTGAAGCTTTCTTT
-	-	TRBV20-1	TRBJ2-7	CSASPGTSYEQYF	TGCAGTGCTAGTCCCGGGACAAGTTACGAGCAGTACTTC
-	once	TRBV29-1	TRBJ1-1	CSAATVDGTEAFF	TGCAGCGCCGCCACGGTCGATGGAACTGAAGCTTTCTTT
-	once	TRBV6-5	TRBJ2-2	CASSPLTGNTGELFF	TGTGCCAGCAGCCCCCTTACTGGGAACACCGGGGAGCTGTTTTTT
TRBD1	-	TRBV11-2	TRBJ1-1	CASSKGAGTEAFF	TGTGCCAGCAGCAAGGGGGCGGGCACTGAAGCTTTCTTT
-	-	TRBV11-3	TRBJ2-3	CASSPNGGATDTQYF	TGTGCCAGCAGCCCCAATGGGGGAGCTACAGATACGCAGTATTTT
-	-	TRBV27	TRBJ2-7	CASRRATYEQYF	TGTGCCAGCAGGAGGGCGACTTACGAGCAGTACTTC
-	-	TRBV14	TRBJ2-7	CASSPLGQKTYEQYF	TGTGCCAGCAGCCCGCTCGGACAGAAAACCTACGAGCAGTACTTC
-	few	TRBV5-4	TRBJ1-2	CASSGGSKYGYTF	TGTGCCAGCAGCGGGGGTTCGAAGTATGGCTACACCTTC
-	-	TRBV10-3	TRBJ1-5	CAISESSGRQPQHF	TGTGCCATCAGTGAGTCCTCGGGAAGGCAGCCCCAGCATTTT
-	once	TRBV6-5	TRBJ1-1	CGAGETEAFF	TGTGGGGCAGGGGAGACTGAAGCTTTCTTT
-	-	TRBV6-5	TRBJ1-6	CASTMIPNSPLHF	TGTGCCAGCACGATGATCCCAAATTCACCCCTCCACTTT
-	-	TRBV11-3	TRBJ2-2	CASSPSTGELFF	TGTGCCAGCAGCCCGAGCACCGGGGAGCTGTTTTTT
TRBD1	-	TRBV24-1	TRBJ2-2	CATSDHPGRGPGTGELFF	TGTGCCACCAGTGATCACCCCGGCAGGGGGCCCGGCACCGGGGAGCTGTTTTTT
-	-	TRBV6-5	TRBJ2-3	CASGIRGHKDTQYF	TGTGCCAGCGGAATACGGGGCCACAAGGATACGCAGTATTTT
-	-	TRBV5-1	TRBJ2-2	CASSLEGLNTGELFF	TGCGCCAGCAGCTTGGAGGGATTGAACACCGGGGAGCTGTTTTTT
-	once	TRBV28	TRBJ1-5	CASRLRDPNQPQHF	TGTGCCAGCAGGCTCCGGGACCCTAATCAGCCCCAGCATTTT
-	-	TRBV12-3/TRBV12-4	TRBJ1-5	CASSFAGNQPQHF	TGTGCCAGCAGTTTTGCGGGCAATCAGCCCCAGCATTTT
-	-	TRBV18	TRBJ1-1	CASSPVGSATEAFF	TGTGCCAGCTCACCAGTGGGGAGCGCGACTGAAGCTTTCTTT
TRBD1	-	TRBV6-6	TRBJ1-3	CASSPTRGLSGNTIYF	TGTGCCAGCAGCCCTACCAGGGGGCTCTCTGGAAACACCATATATTTT
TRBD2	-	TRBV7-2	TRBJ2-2	CASSLVRGLAGGPTGELFF	TGTGCCAGCAGCTTAGTTCGCGGACTAGCGGGAGGTCCCACCGGGGAGCTGTTTTTT
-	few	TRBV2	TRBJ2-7	CASSGARTGSYEQYF	TGTGCCAGCAGTGGGGCCAGGACGGGCTCCTACGAGCAGTACTTC
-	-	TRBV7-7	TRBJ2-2	CASSRNPTGELFF	TGTGCCAGCAGCAGAAACCCCACCGGGGAGCTGTTTTTT
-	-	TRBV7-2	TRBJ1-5	CASRRGSQPQHF	TGTGCCAGCAGGAGGGGGTCCCAGCCCCAGCATTTT
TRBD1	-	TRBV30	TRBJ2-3	CAWSRTGFADTQYF	TGTGCCTGGAGTAGGACAGGGTTCGCAGATACGCAGTATTTT
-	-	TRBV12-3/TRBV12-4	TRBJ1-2	CASSLDRVYGYTF	TGTGCCAGCAGTTTAGACAGAGTCTATGGCTACACCTTC
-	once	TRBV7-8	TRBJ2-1	CASSLRGGLSSYNEQFF	TGTGCCAGCAGCTTAAGGGGCGGGCTGAGCTCCTACAATGAGCAGTTCTTC
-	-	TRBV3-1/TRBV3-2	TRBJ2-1	CASSSSEGYNEQFF	TGTGCCAGCAGTTCTAGCGAAGGTTACAATGAGCAGTTCTTC
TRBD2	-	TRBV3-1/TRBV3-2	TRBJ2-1	CASSQDRGTSFHEQFF	TGTGCCAGCAGCCAAGATAGGGGGACTAGCTTCCATGAGCAGTTCTTC
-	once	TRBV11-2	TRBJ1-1	CASSLQPANTEAFF	TGTGCCAGCAGCTTACAGCCAGCGAACACTGAAGCTTTCTTT
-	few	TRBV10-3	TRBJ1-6	CAISAGTNSSPLHF	TGTGCCATCAGTGCCGGGACGAACTCTTCACCCCTCCACTTT
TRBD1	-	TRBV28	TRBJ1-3	CASSSGQLGNTIYF	TGTGCCAGCAGTTCGGGACAGCTCGGAAACACCATATATTTT